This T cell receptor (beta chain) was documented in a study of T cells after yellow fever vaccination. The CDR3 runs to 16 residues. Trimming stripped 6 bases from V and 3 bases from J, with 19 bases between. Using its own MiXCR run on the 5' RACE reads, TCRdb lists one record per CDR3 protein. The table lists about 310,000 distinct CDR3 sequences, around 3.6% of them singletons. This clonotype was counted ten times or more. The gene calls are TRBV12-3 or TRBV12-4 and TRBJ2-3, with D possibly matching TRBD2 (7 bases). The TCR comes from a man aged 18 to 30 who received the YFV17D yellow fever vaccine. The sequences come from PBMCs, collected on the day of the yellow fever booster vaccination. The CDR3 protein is CASRALGGPTTDTQYF. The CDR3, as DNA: TGTGCCAGCAGAGCCCTGGGGGGGCCCACAACAGATACGCAGTATTTT.